A selection of T cell receptor beta chains follows, all from one sample in a study of blood T cell repertoires in COVID-19. Data came from immunoSEQ multiplex PCR; TCRdb stores just in-frame clones and leaves some out. This sample carries about 98,000 clones, more than 75% of them seen once, and the ten largest clones take 3%. The sequencing input was peripheral blood. Receptor source: a middle-aged man with active or convalescent COVID-19. The CDR3 runs from the conserved cysteine through the conserved F or W. A D gene is named only where the DNA matches it firmly. Size is stated for part of the rows, as once, few or many counts, or as a class when the clone is expanded.

TRBV27	-	TRBJ1-3	-	TGTGCCAGCAGTTTTTCAGGGGTCGGAAACACCATATATTTT	CASSFSGVGNTIYF
TRBV5-1	TRBD1	TRBJ1-4	-	TGCGCCAGCAGCCCAGACAGGGCAACTAATGAAAAACTGTTTTTT	CASSPDRATNEKLFF
TRBV27	TRBD1	TRBJ1-6	-	TGTGCCAGCAGTGACGGGACAGGGAACTCACCCCTCCACTTT	CASSDGTGNSPLHF
TRBV3-1/TRBV3-2	TRBD1	TRBJ1-2	-	TGTGCCAGCAGCCAAGATCGGGGACAGGGGGCTGGTGGCTACACCTTC	CASSQDRGQGAGGYTF
TRBV12-3/TRBV12-4	-	TRBJ2-3	once	TGTGCCAGCAGAGACAACACAGATACGCAGTATTTT	CASRDNTDTQYF
TRBV19	-	TRBJ2-2	-	TGTGCCAGTATCTCTAGGGGGGGGACCGATCTTGGAGGGACCGGGGAGCTGTTTTTT	CASISRGGTDLGGTGELFF
TRBV15	-	TRBJ1-2	few	TGTGCCACCAGCAGAGAGGAGGGTGATGGCTACACCTTC	CATSREEGDGYTF
TRBV4-2	-	TRBJ1-1	-	TGTGCCAGCAGCCAAGATGGGGCAGGTACGGGGGTCGAAGCTTTCTTT	CASSQDGAGTGVEAFF
TRBV29-1	-	TRBJ2-3	-	TGCAGCGTTGTCGCGGGGGCTAGGATCGGGACAGATACGCAGTATTTT	CSVVAGARIGTDTQYF
TRBV5-1	TRBD1	TRBJ2-1	-	TGCGCCAGCAGCTGGGGACAGTCGTACAATGAGCAGTTCTTC	CASSWGQSYNEQFF
TRBV18	-	TRBJ1-1	-	TGTGCCAGCTCACCACCGGGGGGTGGCACTGAAGCTTTCTTT	CASSPPGGGTEAFF
TRBV7-6	-	TRBJ1-4	-	TGTGCCAGCAGCTTTTTAGCAGAAGCAACTAATGAAAAACTGTTTTTT	CASSFLAEATNEKLFF
TRBV2	TRBD1	TRBJ1-4	-	TGTGCCAGCAGTGAAGCCGGGACAGCTAATGAAAAACTGTTTTTT	CASSEAGTANEKLFF
TRBV6-2/TRBV6-3	-	TRBJ2-7	-	TGTGCCAGCAGTTACGTGGGGGGGCCGGGAGAGCAGTACTTC	CASSYVGGPGEQYF
TRBV27	-	TRBJ1-4	-	TGTGCCAGCAGTTTCTATAGTGCAACTAATGAAAAACTGTTTTTT	CASSFYSATNEKLFF
TRBV7-9	-	TRBJ1-4	once	TGTGCCAGCAGCCCCCTGTCAGTTGCTGAAAAACTGTTTTTT	CASSPLSVAEKLFF